The rows below give T cell receptor beta chains drawn from one sample of a study of blood T cells in healthy people across ages. TCRdb analysed the 5' RACE reads with MiXCR anew, one entry per CDR3 protein. The sample yields more than 700,000 distinct CDR3 sequences, around half seen once. The specimen was blood. The receptors originated from a man older than 75 in good health. The CDR3 runs from the conserved cysteine through the conserved F or W. Each record gives: clone size, D gene, J gene, V gene, CDR3 protein, CDR3 DNA. A D gene is named only where the DNA matches it firmly. Clone size is shown for a subset of rows, as once, few, many or a class of expanded clone.

>.|TRBD2|TRBJ2-5|TRBV20-1
CSASEGELAGAQWEQYF
TGCAGTGCTAGCGAGGGGGAGCTAGCGGGGGCCCAATGGGAGCAGTACTTC
>many|.|TRBJ2-1|TRBV20-1
CSAVLVGDSPTDEQFF
TGCAGTGCCGTACTAGTGGGAGACTCTCCTACGGATGAGCAGTTCTTC
>.|TRBD1|TRBJ2-5|TRBV9
CASSVSGTERQETQYF
TGTGCCAGCAGCGTATCCGGGACAGAAAGGCAAGAGACCCAGTACTTC
>.|.|TRBJ2-3|TRBV7-9
CASSPRRPWTDTQYF
TGTGCCAGCAGCCCTAGGCGCCCGTGGACAGATACGCAGTATTTT
>.|TRBD2|TRBJ2-4|TRBV20-1
CSATRLAGGPFIIQYF
TGCAGTGCTACAAGACTAGCGGGAGGGCCCTTTATCATTCAGTACTTC
>.|TRBD1|TRBJ1-2|TRBV7-2
CASSLNMAGGNYGYTF
TGTGCCAGCAGCCTGAACATGGCAGGGGGGAACTATGGCTACACCTTC
>few|TRBD1|TRBJ1-5|TRBV25-1
CASSESKGAGQPQHF
TGTGCCAGCAGTGAGTCCAAGGGGGCCGGTCAGCCCCAGCATTTT
>.|TRBD2|TRBJ2-3|TRBV9
CASSPPSGGSTDTQYF
TGTGCCAGCAGCCCTCCTAGCGGGGGGAGCACAGATACGCAGTATTTT
>few|.|TRBJ2-7|TRBV15
CATSARGSSYEQYF
TGTGCCACCAGCGCCAGGGGCTCCTCCTACGAGCAGTACTTC
>.|TRBD1|TRBJ2-5|TRBV24-1
CATSGGRGNLETQYF
TGTGCCACCAGTGGGGGCAGGGGGAACCTGGAGACCCAGTACTTC
>.|TRBD1|TRBJ2-5|TRBV20-1
CSAYDRGLEETQYF
TGCAGTGCCTACGACAGGGGGCTAGAAGAGACCCAGTACTTC
>few|.|TRBJ2-5|TRBV7-3
CASSLTGGTAETQYF
TGTGCCAGCAGCTTAACAGGCGGGACGGCTGAGACCCAGTACTTC
>few|TRBD1|TRBJ2-7|TRBV29-1
CSVRGTGGLGYEQYF
TGCAGCGTTCGGGGGACAGGGGGGCTCGGATACGAGCAGTACTTC
>.|.|TRBJ1-3|TRBV5-1
CASSTDRSSGNTIYF
TGCGCCAGCAGCACCGACAGGTCCTCTGGAAACACCATATATTTT
>.|.|TRBJ2-1|TRBV6-5
CASSYRQAGKGEQFF
TGTGCCAGCAGTTACAGACAGGCGGGGAAGGGTGAGCAGTTCTTC
>few|.|TRBJ1-5|TRBV13
CASSLGRGGAHQPQHF
TGTGCCAGCAGCTTGGGACGCGGGGGGGCTCATCAGCCCCAGCATTTT
>.|.|TRBJ1-2|TRBV5-4
CASSLGSGAYYGYTF
TGTGCCAGCAGCTTGGGATCAGGGGCTTACTATGGCTACACCTTC
>.|.|TRBJ2-5|TRBV5-1
CASSFQVKGLNEQYF
TGCGCCAGCAGCTTCCAGGTAAAAGGTTTGAATGAGCAGTACTTC